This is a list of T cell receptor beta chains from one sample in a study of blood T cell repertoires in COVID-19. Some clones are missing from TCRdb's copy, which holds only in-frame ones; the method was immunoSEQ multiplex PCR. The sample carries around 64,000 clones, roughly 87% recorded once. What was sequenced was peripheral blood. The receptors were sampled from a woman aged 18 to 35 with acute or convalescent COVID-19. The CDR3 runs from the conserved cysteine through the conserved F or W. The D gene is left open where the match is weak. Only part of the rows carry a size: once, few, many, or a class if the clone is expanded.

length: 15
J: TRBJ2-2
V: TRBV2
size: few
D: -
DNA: TGTGCCAGCAGTGAAAACCCAGCGAACACCGGGGAGCTGTTTTTT
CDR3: CASSENPANTGELFF

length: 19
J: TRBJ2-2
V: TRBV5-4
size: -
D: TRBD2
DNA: TGTGCCAGCAGCTTGGCCACGTTAGCGGGAGGGCTGGGCACCGGGGAGCTGTTTTTT
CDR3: CASSLATLAGGLGTGELFF

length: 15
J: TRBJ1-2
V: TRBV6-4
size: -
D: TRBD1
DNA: TGTGCCAGCAGAATGGGACAGGACAACGGCTATGGCTACACCTTC
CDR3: CASRMGQDNGYGYTF

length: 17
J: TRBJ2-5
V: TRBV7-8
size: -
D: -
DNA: TGTGCCAGCAGCCCCATAGGGTCGGGAGTAGACCAAGAGACCCAGTACTTC
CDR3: CASSPIGSGVDQETQYF

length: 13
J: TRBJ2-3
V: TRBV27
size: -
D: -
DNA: TGTGCCAGCAGTTTATGGAGGGACGATACGCAGTATTTT
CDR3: CASSLWRDDTQYF

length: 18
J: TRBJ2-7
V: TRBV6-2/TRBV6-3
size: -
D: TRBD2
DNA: TGTGCCAGCAGTAATACTGCCCAATATAGCGGGGACCTCGGTGAGCAGTACTTC
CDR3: CASSNTAQYSGDLGEQYF

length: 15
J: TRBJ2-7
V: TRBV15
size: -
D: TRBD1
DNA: TGTGCCACCAGCAGAGATAGGACAGGGTTCTACGAGCAGTACTTC
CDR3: CATSRDRTGFYEQYF

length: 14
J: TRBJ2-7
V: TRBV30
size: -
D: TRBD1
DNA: TGTGCCTGGAGTGTAAAAGGACAGGGTTACGAGCAGTACTTC
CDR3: CAWSVKGQGYEQYF

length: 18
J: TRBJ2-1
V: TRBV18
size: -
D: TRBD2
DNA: TGTGCCAGCTCACCTCCGCCGGGGGGACTAGCGGGGGACAATGAGCAGTTCTTC
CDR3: CASSPPPGGLAGDNEQFF

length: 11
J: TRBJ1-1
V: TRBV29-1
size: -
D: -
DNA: TGCAGCGTCCTAGGACAGCATGAAGCTTTCTTT
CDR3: CSVLGQHEAFF

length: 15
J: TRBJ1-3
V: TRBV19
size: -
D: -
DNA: TGTGCCAGTAGTATTCAGGCGGGAGCTGGAAACACCATATATTTT
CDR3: CASSIQAGAGNTIYF

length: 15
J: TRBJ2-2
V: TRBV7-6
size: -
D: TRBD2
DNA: TGTGCCAGCAGCTCGACTAGCGGGAAGACCGGGGAGCTGTTTTTT
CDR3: CASSSTSGKTGELFF

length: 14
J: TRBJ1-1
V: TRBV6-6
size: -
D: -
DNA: TGTGCCAGCAGTCCAACCGGGGGGCTCACTGAAGCTTTCTTT
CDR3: CASSPTGGLTEAFF

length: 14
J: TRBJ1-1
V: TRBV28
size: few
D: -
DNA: TGTGCCAGCCAACCGCTCCAGTGGAACACTGAAGCTTTCTTT
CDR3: CASQPLQWNTEAFF

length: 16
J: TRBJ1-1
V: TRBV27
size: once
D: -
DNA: TGTGCCAGCAGTTTAGCGGTCCCCTCCGCGAACACTGAAGCTTTCTTT
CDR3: CASSLAVPSANTEAFF

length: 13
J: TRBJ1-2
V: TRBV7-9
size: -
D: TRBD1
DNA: TGTGCCAGCAGCCGGGACAGGGGGGATGGCTACACCTTC
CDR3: CASSRDRGDGYTF

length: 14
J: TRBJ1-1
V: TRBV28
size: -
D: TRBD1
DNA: TGTGCCAGCAGTTTACCCCTACAGGGGATGGAAGCTTTCTTT
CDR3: CASSLPLQGMEAFF

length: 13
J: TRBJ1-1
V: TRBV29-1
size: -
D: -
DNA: TGCAGCGTTGATGGTAGGGGTAAGGCTGAAGCTTTCTTT
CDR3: CSVDGRGKAEAFF

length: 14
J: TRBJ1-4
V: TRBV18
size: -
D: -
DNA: TGTGCCAGCTCACGGGAGACAGGCGATGAAAAACTGTTTTTT
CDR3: CASSRETGDEKLFF

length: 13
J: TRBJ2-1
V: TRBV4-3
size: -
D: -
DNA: TGCGCCAGCAGCCAACAGTATTACAATGAGCAGTTCTTC
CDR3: CASSQQYYNEQFF

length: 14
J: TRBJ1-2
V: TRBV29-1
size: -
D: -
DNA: TGCAGCGTTGAACGGCGGTTAGCTAACTATGGCTACACCTTC
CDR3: CSVERRLANYGYTF

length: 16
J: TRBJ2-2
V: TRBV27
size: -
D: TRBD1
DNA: TGTGCCAGCAGGACAGGGGGCAATAGGGTCGCCGGGGAGCTGTTTTTT
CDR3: CASRTGGNRVAGELFF

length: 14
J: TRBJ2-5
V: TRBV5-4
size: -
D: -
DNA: TGTGCCAGCAGCCTCCGAACATCACAAGAGACCCAGTACTTC
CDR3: CASSLRTSQETQYF

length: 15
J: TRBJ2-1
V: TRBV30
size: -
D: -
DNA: TGTGCCTGGACCCGTACAAGAAGCTCCTACAATGAGCAGTTCTTC
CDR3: CAWTRTRSSYNEQFF

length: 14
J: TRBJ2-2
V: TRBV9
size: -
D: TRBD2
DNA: TGTGCCAGCAGCGGGGGACTAGCTCCCGGGGAGCTGTTTTTT
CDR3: CASSGGLAPGELFF

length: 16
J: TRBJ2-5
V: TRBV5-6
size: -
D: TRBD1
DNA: TGTGCCAGCAGCCTGAGTAACACAGGGGGCCAAGAGACCCAGTACTTC
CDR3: CASSLSNTGGQETQYF

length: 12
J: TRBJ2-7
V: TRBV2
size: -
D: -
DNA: TGTGCCAGCGGTCCAGGCCACTACGAGCAGTACTTC
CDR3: CASGPGHYEQYF

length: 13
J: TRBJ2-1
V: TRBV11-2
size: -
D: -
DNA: TGTGCCAGCAGCTTAGGACAGGCGGATGAGCAGTTCTTC
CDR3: CASSLGQADEQFF

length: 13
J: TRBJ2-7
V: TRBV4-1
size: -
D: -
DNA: TGCGCCAGCAGCCAAGCGGGAGACTACGAGCAGTACTTC
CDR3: CASSQAGDYEQYF

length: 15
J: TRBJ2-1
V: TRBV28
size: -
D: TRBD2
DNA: TGTGCCAGCAGTCCCCTAGCGGGGGGGCTCAATGAGCAGTTCTTC
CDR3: CASSPLAGGLNEQFF

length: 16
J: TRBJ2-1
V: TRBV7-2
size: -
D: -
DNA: TGTGCCAGCAGCTTAGTAAGGGGGAGCTCCTACAATGAGCAGTTCTTC
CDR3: CASSLVRGSSYNEQFF

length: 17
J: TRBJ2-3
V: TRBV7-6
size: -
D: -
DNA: TGTGCCAGCAGCCCAACAGGGCCAGGGCTTCGCACAGATACGCAGTATTTT
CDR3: CASSPTGPGLRTDTQYF

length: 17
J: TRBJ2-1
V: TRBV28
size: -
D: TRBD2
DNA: TGTGCCAGCAGCACACGGACTAGCGGGGGGTTCTACAATGAGCAGTTCTTC
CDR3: CASSTRTSGGFYNEQFF

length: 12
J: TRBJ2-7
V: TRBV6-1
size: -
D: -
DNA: TGTGCCAGCAGTGAAAGGACTAACGAGCAGTACTTC
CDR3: CASSERTNEQYF

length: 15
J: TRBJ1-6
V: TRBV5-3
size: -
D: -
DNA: TGTGCCAGAAGTTTGCTACGGAGACCTAATTCACCCCTCCACTTT
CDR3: CARSLLRRPNSPLHF

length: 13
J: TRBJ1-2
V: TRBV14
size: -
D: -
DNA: TGTGCCAGCAGCCAAAGCGCTAACTATGGCTACACCTTC
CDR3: CASSQSANYGYTF

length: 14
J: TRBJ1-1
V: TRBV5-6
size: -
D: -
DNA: TGTGCCAGCACCCGGCTCGCCTCGGGCACTGAAGCTTTCTTT
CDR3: CASTRLASGTEAFF

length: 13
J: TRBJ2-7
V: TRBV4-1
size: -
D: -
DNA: TGCGCCAGCAGCCAAGTTGGGGGGTACGAGCAGTACTTC
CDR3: CASSQVGGYEQYF

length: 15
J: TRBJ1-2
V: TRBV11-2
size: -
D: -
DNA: TGTGCCAGCAGCTCACTCGTAGGGGTGGGGTATGGCTACACCTTC
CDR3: CASSSLVGVGYGYTF

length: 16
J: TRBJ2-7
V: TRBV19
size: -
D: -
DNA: TGTGCCAGTAGTACCACCCTAAGGACTCCTACCTACGAGCAGTACTTC
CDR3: CASSTTLRTPTYEQYF

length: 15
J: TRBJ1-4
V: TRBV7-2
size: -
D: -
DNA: TGTGCCAGCAGCTTACATTCGACTACTAATGAAAAACTGTTTTTT
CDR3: CASSLHSTTNEKLFF

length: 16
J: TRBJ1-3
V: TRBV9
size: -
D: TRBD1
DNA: TGTGCCAGCAGCGGGACAGGGCCGAGCTCTGGAAACACCATATATTTT
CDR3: CASSGTGPSSGNTIYF

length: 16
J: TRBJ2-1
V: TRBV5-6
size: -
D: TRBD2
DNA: TGTGCCAGCAGCCGAGGACTAGCGGGAGGTCGTAATGAGCAGTTCTTC
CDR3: CASSRGLAGGRNEQFF

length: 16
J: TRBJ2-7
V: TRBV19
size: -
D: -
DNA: TGTGCCAGTAGTATGTCAGGAGCCCGGGATCCCTACGAGCAGTACTTC
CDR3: CASSMSGARDPYEQYF

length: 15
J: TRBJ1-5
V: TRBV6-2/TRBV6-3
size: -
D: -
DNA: TGTGCCAGCAGTTACGGTGGCGGGCTGAGTGGGCCCCAGCATTTT
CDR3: CASSYGGGLSGPQHF

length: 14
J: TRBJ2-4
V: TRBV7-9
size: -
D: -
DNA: TGTGCCAGCAGCCAGGCGGGGGCCAAAAACATTCAGTACTTC
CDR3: CASSQAGAKNIQYF

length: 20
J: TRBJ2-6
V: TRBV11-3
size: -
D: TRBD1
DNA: TGTGCCAGCAGCTTAGTGAGGCAATGGACAGGAAGCTCTGGGGCCAACGTCCTGACTTTC
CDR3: CASSLVRQWTGSSGANVLTF

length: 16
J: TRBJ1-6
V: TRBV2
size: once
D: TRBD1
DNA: TGTGCCAGCAGAGATTCTCGGACAGGTGCCGGGTCACCCCTCCACTTT
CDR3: CASRDSRTGAGSPLHF

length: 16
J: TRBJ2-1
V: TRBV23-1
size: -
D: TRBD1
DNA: TGCGCCAGCAGTCAATCCCGGGACAGGCGCTCCAATGAGCAGTTCTTC
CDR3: CASSQSRDRRSNEQFF

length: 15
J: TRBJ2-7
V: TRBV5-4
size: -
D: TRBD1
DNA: TGTGCCAGCAGCTTAACAGGGGGCTACGGGAACGAGCAGTACTTC
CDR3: CASSLTGGYGNEQYF